The rows below give T cell receptor beta chains drawn from one sample of a study of T-cell reconstitution after alpha-beta-depleted transplantation in children. TCRdb reprocessed the PCR reads via MiXCR and lists one record per CDR3 protein. The sample lists fewer than 400,000 distinct CDR3 sequences; just over 20% were seen once. Sequencing used PBMCs from the stem cell graft donor, obtained from the stem cell graft. The source is a human donor who donated a stem cell graft to a child with acute myeloid leukemia. CDR3s include the opening cysteine and the closing phenylalanine or tryptophan. A D gene is named only where the DNA matches it firmly. The size field is filled for only some rows; it gives once, few, many or a size class.

>TRBD2|few|TRBJ2-3|TRBV20-1
CSARTTGTTRTSTDTQYF
TGCAGTGCTAGGACTACCGGGACTACGAGAACTAGCACAGATACGCAGTATTTT
>-|few|TRBJ1-5|TRBV12-3/TRBV12-4
CASSAMGYQPQHF
TGTGCCAGCAGTGCAATGGGTTATCAGCCCCAGCATTTT
>-|many|TRBJ2-7|TRBV7-9
CAITSPLDLSYEQYF
TGTGCCATAACTTCTCCATTGGACCTCTCCTACGAGCAGTACTTC
>-|medium-sized|TRBJ2-1|TRBV12-3/TRBV12-4
CASSLKNPGVGDEQFF
TGTGCCAGCAGTTTAAAGAATCCGGGAGTGGGCGATGAGCAGTTCTTC
>-|few|TRBJ2-5|TRBV20-1
CSANIGLGQETQYF
TGCAGTGCGAACATAGGCTTGGGTCAAGAGACCCAGTACTTC
>TRBD2|many|TRBJ2-7|TRBV20-1
CSALAEGYEQYF
TGCAGTGCCCTAGCGGAAGGCTACGAGCAGTACTTC
>-|-|TRBJ2-1|TRBV19
CASSMVGPGEQFF
TGTGCCAGTAGTATGGTAGGTCCGGGGGAGCAGTTCTTC
>-|few|TRBJ2-5|TRBV9
CASSVNFGQETQYF
TGTGCCAGCAGCGTAAACTTTGGGCAAGAGACCCAGTACTTC
>TRBD1|-|TRBJ1-1|TRBV2
CASSGVGQGLMNTEAFF
TGTGCCAGCAGCGGGGTCGGACAGGGACTCATGAACACTGAAGCTTTCTTT
>TRBD1|-|TRBJ1-5|TRBV4-1
CASSQETGGWDQPQHF
TGCGCCAGCAGCCAAGAGACAGGGGGTTGGGATCAGCCCCAGCATTTT
>TRBD2|many|TRBJ2-7|TRBV28
CASTPQGLAFYEQYF
TGTGCCAGCACCCCCCAAGGACTAGCCTTCTACGAGCAGTACTTC
>-|many|TRBJ1-3|TRBV12-3/TRBV12-4
CASSLNSGNTIYF
TGTGCCAGCAGTTTAAACTCTGGAAACACCATATATTTT
>-|-|TRBJ2-5|TRBV24-1
CATSASRGTQYF
TGTGCCACCAGTGCGTCCCGAGGGACCCAGTACTTC
>-|-|TRBJ1-1|TRBV27
CASSFVGRGVAEAFF
TGTGCCAGCAGTTTTGTAGGAAGGGGGGTAGCTGAAGCTTTCTTT
>TRBD1|-|TRBJ2-2|TRBV10-3
CAMGTANTGELFF
TGTGCCATGGGGACAGCGAACACCGGGGAGCTGTTTTTT
>TRBD2|few|TRBJ2-7|TRBV6-5
CASSFASGGRAYEQYF
TGTGCCAGCAGTTTCGCGTCGGGCGGGAGGGCCTACGAGCAGTACTTC
>-|-|TRBJ2-5|TRBV29-1
CSVEEGLYETQYF
TGCAGCGTTGAAGAAGGCCTATATGAGACCCAGTACTTC
>-|-|TRBJ1-4|TRBV9
CASSAGWGAGEKLFF
TGTGCCAGCAGCGCGGGGTGGGGCGCGGGCGAAAAACTGTTTTTT
>TRBD1|few|TRBJ2-7|TRBV27
CASSLLSDRVTEQYF
TGTGCCAGCAGTTTACTCTCGGACAGGGTTACCGAGCAGTACTTC
>-|once|TRBJ2-2|TRBV7-6
CASSHHTGELFF
TGTGCCAGCAGCCATCACACCGGGGAGCTGTTTTTT
>-|few|TRBJ2-1|TRBV7-9
CASSLEGQNNEQFF
TGTGCCAGCAGCTTGGAGGGACAGAACAATGAGCAGTTCTTC
>TRBD2|-|TRBJ2-2|TRBV11-2
CASSLYRGGGGTGELFF
TGTGCCAGCAGCTTATATCGAGGCGGCGGGGGCACCGGGGAGCTGTTTTTT
>-|few|TRBJ2-3|TRBV20-1
CSASGQTGTDTQYF
TGCAGTGCTAGCGGGCAAACCGGCACAGATACGCAGTATTTT
>-|many|TRBJ1-4|TRBV12-3/TRBV12-4
CASSAYDTAFNEKLFF
TGTGCCAGCAGTGCGTACGACACGGCTTTCAATGAAAAACTGTTTTTT
>-|few|TRBJ1-1|TRBV3-1
CASSQVGATGRTEAFF
TGTGCCAGCAGCCAAGTTGGGGCAACAGGGAGGACTGAAGCTTTCTTT
>TRBD1|-|TRBJ2-7|TRBV24-1
CATSDPTGGYEQYF
TGTGCCACCAGTGACCCGACAGGGGGCTACGAGCAGTACTTC
>-|few|TRBJ2-1|TRBV20-1
CSAERLAYNEQFF
TGCAGTGCCGAGCGGCTAGCGTACAATGAGCAGTTCTTC
>-|many|TRBJ2-3|TRBV5-1
CASRKGGTSTDTQYF
TGCGCCAGCAGAAAAGGCGGAACTAGCACAGATACGCAGTATTTT
>-|-|TRBJ1-1|TRBV20-1
CSARGPYLGAPFNTEAFF
TGCAGTGCTAGAGGGCCTTATTTGGGAGCCCCTTTTAACACTGAAGCTTTCTTT
>TRBD2|-|TRBJ2-7|TRBV29-1
CSVRVALAGFYEQYF
TGCAGCGTTCGCGTGGCGCTAGCGGGGTTCTACGAGCAGTACTTC
>TRBD1|few|TRBJ2-7|TRBV12-3/TRBV12-4
CASSLTPGTGSYEQYF
TGTGCCAGCAGTTTGACCCCCGGGACAGGGAGTTACGAGCAGTACTTC
>-|-|TRBJ2-7|TRBV20-1
CSASAGKSYEQYF
TGCAGTGCTAGCGCAGGAAAGTCCTACGAGCAGTACTTC
>-|many|TRBJ2-7|TRBV5-1
CASSFTGQGYEQYF
TGCGCCAGCAGCTTTACGGGGCAAGGGTACGAGCAGTACTTC
>-|few|TRBJ2-5|TRBV7-9
CASSLAGGTENF
TGTGCCAGCAGCTTAGCTGGCGGGACAGAGAATTTC
>-|many|TRBJ2-5|TRBV24-1
CATSDFRETQYF
TGTGCCACCAGTGATTTTAGGGAGACCCAGTACTTC
>-|few|TRBJ2-7|TRBV6-2/TRBV6-3
CASSDISYEQYF
TGTGCCAGCTCGGACATCTCCTACGAGCAGTACTTC
>TRBD2|few|TRBJ2-1|TRBV20-1
CSAIAGGIYNEQFF
TGCAGTGCCATAGCGGGAGGGATATACAATGAGCAGTTCTTC
>-|many|TRBJ2-5|TRBV20-1
CSAEGRKATGTQYF
TGCAGTGCCGAGGGTAGGAAAGCGACGGGGACCCAGTACTTC
>-|-|TRBJ2-7|TRBV20-1
CSTIGDWTIEQYF
TGCAGTACTATCGGGGACTGGACTATCGAGCAGTACTTC
>-|-|TRBJ2-7|TRBV18
CASSPPSGAIYF
TGTGCCAGCTCACCACCGTCAGGGGCTATCTACTTC
>-|few|TRBJ2-2|TRBV2
CASGEGTNTGELFF
TGTGCCAGCGGTGAGGGGACGAACACCGGGGAGCTGTTTTTT
>TRBD1|few|TRBJ2-4|TRBV6-1
CASSRDRLKNIQYF
TGTGCCAGCAGTCGGGACAGGTTAAAAAACATTCAGTACTTC
>-|-|TRBJ2-3|TRBV12-3/TRBV12-4
CASSLDGSPDTQYF
TGTGCCAGCAGTTTAGACGGGAGCCCAGATACGCAGTATTTT
>-|many|TRBJ2-7|TRBV29-1
CSAETGSSYEQYF
TGCAGTGCGGAAACAGGTTCCTCCTACGAGCAGTACTTC
>-|many|TRBJ2-7|TRBV7-9
CASSPKGGKAEQYF
TGTGCCAGCAGCCCAAAAGGAGGCAAAGCGGAGCAGTACTTC
>TRBD2|-|TRBJ2-5|TRBV12-3/TRBV12-4
CASSLTSGRTETQYF
TGTGCCAGCAGTTTGACTAGCGGGAGAACGGAGACCCAGTACTTC
>-|-|TRBJ2-5|TRBV20-1
CSALPSGAGETQYF
TGCAGTGCTCTCCCGTCCGGGGCTGGGGAGACCCAGTACTTC
>TRBD1|few|TRBJ1-2|TRBV5-1
CASSYWTGERIGYTF
TGCGCCAGCAGCTACTGGACAGGGGAAAGGATTGGCTACACCTTC
>-|-|TRBJ1-1|TRBV20-1
CSARGGGLNTEAFF
TGCAGTGCTAGGGGGGGAGGGCTGAACACTGAAGCTTTCTTT
>-|few|TRBJ1-1|TRBV12-3/TRBV12-4
CASSNSAGARQAFF
TGTGCCAGCAGCAACTCGGCAGGGGCGAGGCAAGCTTTCTTT
>TRBD2|many|TRBJ2-4|TRBV20-1
CSARTGGPRNIQYF
TGCAGTGCTAGAACGGGAGGGCCGAGAAACATTCAGTACTTC
>-|few|TRBJ1-5|TRBV20-1
CSASVEYQPQHF
TGCAGTGCTAGCGTAGAGTATCAGCCCCAGCATTTT
>TRBD1|-|TRBJ2-7|TRBV6-1
CASSLTGGASYEQYF
TGTGCCAGCAGTCTAACAGGGGGCGCATCGTACGAGCAGTACTTC
>TRBD1|-|TRBJ1-2|TRBV4-2
CASRKAWGTGDPYGYTF
TGTGCCAGCAGGAAGGCGTGGGGAACAGGGGATCCCTATGGCTACACCTTC
>-|-|TRBJ2-1|TRBV28
CASSLDSGRKQFF
TGTGCCAGCAGTTTAGATTCGGGTAGGAAGCAGTTCTTC
>-|few|TRBJ2-5|TRBV5-1
CASSPHGREETQYF
TGCGCCAGCAGCCCTCACGGACGAGAAGAGACCCAGTACTTC
>-|-|TRBJ2-1|TRBV20-1
CSVSGSGQFF
TGCAGTGTTAGCGGCTCGGGGCAGTTCTTC
>-|-|TRBJ2-1|TRBV28
CASTFNGRSGYEQFF
TGTGCCAGCACCTTTAACGGGAGAAGTGGCTATGAGCAGTTCTTC
>TRBD2|few|TRBJ2-1|TRBV20-1
CSAGGLAGDRDNEQFF
TGCAGTGCTGGGGGACTAGCGGGAGATCGGGACAATGAGCAGTTCTTC